What follows is one T cell receptor beta chain and its context. Its antigen remains unknown. A far larger clone is only one base removed, so a read error is likely. There were no patients with prior chemotherapy, radiotherapy or other malignancies, and all were node-negative on CT and PET/CT. This CDR3 contains 13 residues. V dropped 5 bases and J dropped 7 bases, with 11 bases sitting between them. Germline-derived CDR1 and CDR2 are MNHEY and SVGEGT. From genomic DNA, two-round multiplex PCR was used to amplify TCR beta CDR3. Primers specific to each TRBV and TRBJ gene were used in first-round PCR. TCRdb reprocessed the multiplex PCR reads via MiXCR and lists one record per CDR3 protein. Here the sample spans some 39,000 distinct CDR3 sequences, 24% being singletons. This sample is part of a study of prognosis after radiotherapy for stage I lung cancer. Study overall: Medical inoperability applied to all of the non-small cell lung cancer patients. The study's findings and limits: There was a fall in unique TCR clone counts after stereotactic body radiation therapy, median roughly 10,000 versus 7,000.

This TCR came from a donor over 45 with non-small cell lung cancer. Sequenced material: PBMCs, taken before or after stereotactic body radiation therapy (not recorded which). The chain couples TRBV6-2 or TRBV6-3 to TRBJ2-2; D remains ambiguous. CDR3 loop: CASSEQRFGELFF. CDR3 DNA: TGTGCCAGCAGTGAACAGAGATTCGGGGAGCTGTTTTTT.